The rows below give T cell receptor beta chains drawn from one sample of a study of blood T cell repertoires in COVID-19. Measured with immunoSEQ multiplex PCR; TCRdb has only the in-frame clones, and not every one. The table lists hundreds of thousands of clones, 89% of them singletons, with approximately 9.4% in the top ten. The sequenced sample was PBMCs or T cells enriched from blood (not recorded which). These receptors were taken from a woman in her 40s who had recovered from COVID-19. Both conserved end residues are part of each CDR3. D genes are given only for firm matches. Expanded clones get a size class; other rows say once, few or many, or leave the size out.

j_call,d_call,clone_size,v_call,cdr3_nt,cdr3_aa
TRBJ1-1,NA,NA,TRBV3-1/TRBV3-2,TGTGCCAGCAGCAACTCAGGGGCCCCTATTGCTTTCTTT,CASSNSGAPIAFF
TRBJ1-1,NA,NA,TRBV6-5,TGTGCCAGCACTATAACAGGGTTAAAAACTGAAGCTTTCTTT,CASTITGLKTEAFF
TRBJ1-1,NA,NA,TRBV29-1,TGCAGCGTCTACGTAGATCTGAACACTGAAGCTTTCTTT,CSVYVDLNTEAFF
TRBJ1-1,TRBD1,NA,TRBV5-6,TGTGCCAGCAGCGCCGGGACAGGGGACACTGAAGCTTTCTTT,CASSAGTGDTEAFF
TRBJ1-5,NA,NA,TRBV3-1/TRBV3-2,TGTGCCAGCAGCCAAGCTCCGGATCAGCCCCAGCATTTT,CASSQAPDQPQHF
TRBJ2-3,TRBD2,NA,TRBV5-1,TGCGCCAGCAGCCCCTGGACTAGCGGGAGCACAGATACGCAGTATTTT,CASSPWTSGSTDTQYF
TRBJ2-2,NA,NA,TRBV5-4,TGTGCCAGCAGCCGGTCCGGTGGGCAAAGCGGGGAGCTGTTTTTT,CASSRSGGQSGELFF
TRBJ2-7,NA,NA,TRBV29-1,TGCAGCGTTCTCCGCGGAGGGTATGCCGAGCAGTACTTC,CSVLRGGYAEQYF
TRBJ2-3,TRBD1,NA,TRBV4-3,TGCGCCAGCAGCCAAGAACCAGGGGGAACAGATACGCAGTATTTT,CASSQEPGGTDTQYF
TRBJ1-6,NA,NA,TRBV3-1/TRBV3-2,TGTGCCAGCAGCCTTGGGACGGGAGATTCACCCCTCCACTTT,CASSLGTGDSPLHF
TRBJ1-2,TRBD1,once,TRBV14,TGTGCCAGCAGCCTGATGGACAGGGTTGGCTACACCTTC,CASSLMDRVGYTF
TRBJ1-5,TRBD1,once,TRBV30,TGTGCCTGGAACACACAGGGGCATCAGCCCCAGCATTTT,CAWNTQGHQPQHF
TRBJ2-5,NA,NA,TRBV7-9,TGTGCCAGCAGCTACGACGGGGGTCTGGAGACCCAGTACTTC,CASSYDGGLETQYF
TRBJ2-1,TRBD1,NA,TRBV28,TGTGCCAGCAGTGCCGGGACAGGGTGGGATGAGCAGTTCTTC,CASSAGTGWDEQFF
TRBJ1-4,TRBD1,NA,TRBV30,TGTGCCTGGAGTGCCGACAGGGCTTTTAATGAAAAACTGTTTTTT,CAWSADRAFNEKLFF
TRBJ2-7,TRBD2,NA,TRBV5-4,TGTGCCAGCAGCCTGGGACTAGCGGTTCCCTACGAGCAGTACTTC,CASSLGLAVPYEQYF
TRBJ1-1,NA,NA,TRBV4-3,TGCGCCAGCAGCCGGGGGCAGGAAGCTTTCTTT,CASSRGQEAFF